The next 26 T cell receptor beta chains were all read from a single sample in a study of beta chain features in type 1 diabetes. General study points: When Type 1 diabetes patients were examined, their TCRB CDR3s proved moderately but significantly shorter in all four CD4+ subsets.

What these receptors recognize is not known. Expressed TCRB transcripts were sequenced because the isolated RNA had all been reverse transcribed beforehand. The protocol was immunoSEQ multiplex PCR, while the TCRdb copy is restricted to in-frame clones and leaves out a portion. The sample lists hundreds of thousands of clones; about 14% were seen once. What was sequenced was naive CD4+ T cells from blood. The receptors come from a man younger than 30 with type 1 diabetes.

This clone turned up a few times. The V and J genes are TRBV28 and TRBJ2-7; D call uncertain. CDR3 length equals 13 residues. Germline CDR1 and CDR2: MDHEN and SYDVKM. Deletions cut 3 bases from V and 7 bases from J, with 13 bases between. CDR3 nucleotide sequence: TGTGCCAGCAGTTTGGGTCCGGAGTTAGAGCAGTACTTC. Translated, it gives CASSLGPELEQYF.

This clone showed up just a few times. V is TRBV7-2 and J is TRBJ2-7; D call uncertain. The V end was cut by 1 base, the J end by 1 base, with 8 bases between. Germline V gene sequence: CDR1 SGHTA, CDR2 FQGNSA. CDR3 length: 14 amino acids. The CDR3 here is CASSLVGPSYEQYF. CDR3 sequence (DNA): TGTGCCAGCAGCTTAGTGGGTCCGTCCTACGAGCAGTACTTC.

The V and J genes are TRBV2 and TRBJ2-3, with 11 bases lining up with TRBD2. V was clipped by 9 bases and J by 3 bases; unmatched bases: 8. The germline V gene has CDR1 SNHLY and CDR2 FYNNEI. CDR3 size: 15 residues. This chain's CDR3 is CASGQGLAETDTQYF. DNA for the CDR3: TGTGCCAGTGGGCAGGGACTAGCGGAAACAGATACGCAGTATTTT. Full variable domain (remainder filled in from reference TRBV2 and TRBJ2-3): EPEVTQTPSHQVTQMGQEVILRCVPISNHLYFYWYRQILGQKVEFLVSFYNNEISEKSEIFDDQFSVERPDGSNFTLKIRSTKLEDSAMYFCASGQGLAETDTQYFGPGTRLTVL.

This clone turned up a few times. The rearrangement uses TRBV27 and TRBJ2-3, with D maybe TRBD1 (6 bases). V was trimmed by 3 bases and J by 2 bases, leaving 9 bases between them. The CDR3 runs 14 residues. CDR1 MNHEY and CDR2 SMNVEV come from the germline V gene (reference sequence). For the CDR3, the DNA is TGTGCCAGCAGTTTGGGGGCGTTCACAGATACGCAGTATTTT. Translated: CASSLGAFTDTQYF.

V and J are TRBV11-2 and TRBJ2-7; D unclear. V was shortened by 4 bases and J by 5 bases, with 15 bases between the two germline ends. This CDR3 is built from 14 residues. CDR1 and CDR2 from the germline V gene are SGHAT and FQNNGV. Written as DNA, the CDR3 is TGTGCCAGCAGCTATGCCAGGCAGGTCCACGAGCAGTACTTC. It translates to CASSYARQVHEQYF.

This clone has more than one count but fewer than ten. The chain links TRBV29-1 to TRBJ2-1, with TRBD2 matching over 13 bases. The CDR3 length is 16 residues. The J segment lost 8 bases and the V segment lost 2 bases, leaving 9 bases of the junction unmatched. CDR1 is SQVTM, CDR2 ANQGSEA, per germline. The CDR3 nucleotides read TGCAGCGTTGAATTACGGACTAGCGGGAGTTACTATGAGCAGTTCTTC. It codes for CSVELRTSGSYYEQFF.

This clone was counted between two and nine times. The rearrangement joins TRBV18 to TRBJ1-3; no clear D gene. V was pared by 0 bases and J by 0 bases, with 9 bases between. There are 16 residues in the CDR3. CDR1 and CDR2 (germline): KGHSH, LQKENI. The CDR3 DNA sequence: TGTGCCAGCTCACCACCGACGCCTAGCTCTGGAAACACCATATATTTT. Residues: CASSPPTPSSGNTIYF.

This clone occurred a few times. The chain carries TRBV29-1 and TRBJ1-2; TRBD1 is a possible D gene (6 bases). The germline V gene encodes CDR1 SQVTM and CDR2 ANQGSEA. V was pared by 4 bases and J by 3 bases, with 12 bases between. CDR3 length: 13 amino acids. CDR3 residues: CSVGPGVYYGYTF. Written as DNA, the CDR3 is TGCAGCGTTGGACCAGGGGTCTACTATGGCTACACCTTC.

This clone was observed a few times. The CDR3 DNA follows: TGCGCCAGCAGCCAGCCACTAGCGGGAGGTCGTACAGATACGCAGTATTTT. It specifies CASSQPLAGGRTDTQYF. The chain recombines TRBV4-1 with TRBJ2-3, with TRBD2 matching 12 bases. Looked up from germline, CDR1 is MGHRA and CDR2 is YSYEKL. J lost 3 bases, V lost 3 bases, and 7 bases had no gene match. The CDR3 loop spans 17 amino acids.

Only a few counts were recorded for this clone. The chain employs TRBV6-5 and TRBJ1-4; TRBD1 matches 7 bases. The CDR3 runs 16 residues. After removal of 2 bases from V and 3 bases from J, the junction contained 6 bases not matched to a gene. In germline, CDR1 is MNHEY, CDR2 SVGAGI. Written as DNA, the CDR3 is TGTGCCAGCAGTTACAGGGGGCTGGGAGCTAATGAAAAACTGTTTTTT. Translation: CASSYRGLGANEKLFF.

This clone was seen more than once but under ten times. The CDR3 DNA reads as TGTGCCAGCAGCGCCCTCCCAGGTTCTCAGGAGACCCAGTACTTC. Translating gives CASSALPGSQETQYF. The V and J genes are TRBV9 and TRBJ2-5, with D unresolved. Germline V gives CDR1 SGDLS, CDR2 YYNGEE. This CDR3 contains 15 residues. Deletions cut 3 bases from V and 5 bases from J, with 17 bases between.

This clone was picked up a small number of times. This sequence joins TRBV7-2 and TRBJ1-1; 9 nucleotides match TRBD1. The J segment lost 3 bases and the V segment lost 4 bases, leaving 6 bases of the junction unmatched. The CDR3 loop spans 15 amino acids. Germline V gene lookup returns CDR1 SGHTA and CDR2 FQGNSA. The CDR3 protein is CASSSQQGAYTEAFF. CDR3 sequence (DNA): TGTGCCAGCAGCTCTCAACAGGGGGCGTACACTGAAGCTTTCTTT.

The sample holds a few counts of this clone. The chain combines TRBV2 with TRBJ1-1; a possible D gene is TRBD1 (5 bases). This CDR3 is 13 amino acids long. CDR1 is SNHLY, CDR2 FYNNEI, per germline. V lost 2 bases and J 1 base, leaving 5 bases between the germline ends. CDR3 nucleotide sequence: TGTGCCAGCAGTGAACAGGGGAACACTGAAGCTTTCTTT. Amino acid sequence: CASSEQGNTEAFF.

The chain uses TRBV7-2 and TRBJ1-2; no reliable D call. V lost 1 base and J lost 0, with 15 bases in between. This CDR3 has 17 residues. Germline assignment: CDR1 SGHTA and CDR2 FQGNSA. CDR3 amino acids: CASSLDRIPGANYGYTF. The CDR3 region has the DNA TGTGCCAGCAGCTTAGATCGGATCCCCGGAGCTAACTATGGCTACACCTTC.

This clone has at least ten counts. V usage is TRBV7-9 and J usage is TRBJ1-1; D unclear. Trimming left V 2 bases short and J 8 bases short, with 6 bases between. Germline CDR1 SEHNR, CDR2 FQNEAQ (reference sequence). CDR3 length: 11 amino acids. CDR3 sequence (DNA): TGTGCCAGCAGCTTACAGGAAGAAGCTTTCTTT. Its protein product is CASSLQEEAFF. The whole variable domain, remainder taken from reference TRBV7-9 and TRBJ1-1, is DTGVSQNPRHKITKRGQNVTFRCDPISEHNRLYWYRQTLGQGPEFLTYFQNEAQLEKSRLLSDRFSAERPKGSFSTLEIQRTEQGDSAMYLCASSLQEEAFFGQGTRLTVV.

The sample holds a few counts of this clone. This rearrangement joins TRBV4-3 to TRBJ2-3, with D perhaps TRBD1 (7 bases). Germline CDR1 reads LGHNA; CDR2 reads YSLEER. The CDR3 contains 15 residues. The V end was cut by 0 bases, the J end by 6 bases, with 13 bases between. CDR3 DNA: TGCGCCAGCAGCCAAGATAGGAGGGGGCTGGATACGCAGTATTTT. Its translation is CASSQDRRGLDTQYF.

The chain has TRBV7-9 and TRBJ2-5, with TRBD2 matching over 8 bases. Germline CDR1 SEHNR, CDR2 FQNEAQ (reference sequence). The CDR3 totals 12 residues. The CDR3 DNA is TGTGTCCCAAGCGGGGGTGAAGAGACCCAGTACTTC. This sequence encodes CVPSGGEETQYF.

DNA for the CDR3: TGTGCCAGCAGCGTAGCACCACTAGCCGGCAATGAGCAGTTCTTC. This sequence encodes CASSVAPLAGNEQFF. V and J are TRBV9 and TRBJ2-1, with a weak D call TRBD2 (6 bases). Trimming took 0 bases from V and 6 from J, leaving 13 bases between them. Germline-derived CDR1 and CDR2 are SGDLS and YYNGEE. The CDR3 sequence is 15 residues long.

With respect to this clone: Other DNA sequences in the same sample also yield this CDR3. J is TRBJ2-5 and V is TRBV20-1; no clear D gene. V was trimmed by 1 base and J by 5 bases, leaving 2 bases between them. The CDR3 has 10 amino acids. The germline CDR1 and CDR2 sequences are DFQATT and SNEGSKA (reference sequence). The CDR3 region is CSARAETQYF. DNA of the CDR3: TGCAGTGCTAGAGCCGAGACCCAGTACTTC.

There are a few counts of this clone. This chain links TRBV30 with TRBJ1-4, with 8 bases that match TRBD1. The ends lost 3 bases at V and 3 bases at J; junction bases unmatched: 6. From germline, CDR1 is GTSNPN and CDR2 SVGIG (reference sequence). The CDR3 has 15 amino acids. The CDR3 region has the DNA TGTGCCTGGAGAGACAGGGGCCCGGCTAATGAAAAACTGTTTTTT. It codes for CAWRDRGPANEKLFF.

V gene TRBV5-1 combines with J gene TRBJ2-5; the D gene is possibly TRBD1 (5 bases). Trimming took 4 bases from V and 1 from J, leaving 14 bases between them. The CDR3 contains 15 residues. Germline V gene lookup returns CDR1 SGHRS and CDR2 YFSETQ. The DNA for the CDR3 is TGCGCCAGCAGCGCTACAGGTCTACCCCAAGAGACCCAGTACTTC. Its translation is CASSATGLPQETQYF.

This sequence joins TRBV2 and TRBJ2-3, with 12 bases lining up with TRBD2. CDR1 SNHLY and CDR2 FYNNEI come from the germline V gene. J gave up 3 bases and V 6 bases, and 4 bases lay outside the gene matches. The CDR3 is made up of 15 amino acids. CDR3 loop: CASRRLAGVTDTQYF. DNA of the CDR3: TGTGCCAGCAGAAGACTAGCGGGAGTTACAGATACGCAGTATTTT.

The chain employs TRBV18 and TRBJ2-2; a possible D gene is TRBD2 (6 bases). Germline-derived CDR1 and CDR2 are KGHSH and LQKENI. Trimming stripped 4 bases from V and 5 bases from J, with 14 bases between. This CDR3 region has 15 residues. The CDR3 loop reads CASSLLSRGTGELFF. The CDR3 bases are TGTGCCAGCTCACTGTTATCCCGGGGGACCGGGGAGCTGTTTTTT.

This clone occurred a few times. The rearrangement links TRBV30 to TRBJ1-1; no reliable D call. Germline loops: CDR1 GTSNPN, CDR2 SVGIG (reference sequence). V dropped 1 base and J dropped 0 bases, with 9 bases sitting between them. This CDR3 spans 14 amino acids. CDR3 residues: CAWSATDLNTEAFF. DNA for the CDR3: TGTGCCTGGAGTGCGACGGATTTGAACACTGAAGCTTTCTTT.

This clone showed up just a few times. The chain combines TRBV9 with TRBJ2-4, with TRBD1 as a possible D gene (7 bases). This CDR3 has 16 residues. Trimming took off 4 bases at V and 0 bases at J, with 14 bases between the two ends. From germline, CDR1 is SGDLS and CDR2 YYNGEE. The CDR3, as DNA: TGTGCCAGCAGCCCGGAGGGACAGACAGCCAAAAACATTCAGTACTTC. Protein sequence: CASSPEGQTAKNIQYF.

This clone was observed a handful of times. This chain connects TRBV4-2 to TRBJ2-3; D may be TRBD2 (5 bases). Germline assignment: CDR1 LGHNA and CDR2 YNFKEQ. This CDR3 region has 14 residues. V gave up 4 bases and J gave up 1 base, with 9 bases separating them. In nucleotides, the CDR3 is TGTGCCAGCAGCCTTCCCGGGGGCACAGATACGCAGTATTTT. As protein: CASSLPGGTDTQYF.